Included here is one TCR beta chain sequence, with context. The V end was cut by 7 bases, the J end by 0 bases, with 13 bases between. Germline CDR1 reads SGHTA; CDR2 reads FQGNSA. The CDR3 runs 15 residues. The entry originates in a study of PD-L1 blockade in urothelial cancer. Spiking of synthetic TCR analog templates was performed in each PCR. The repertoire was sequenced with immunoSEQ multiplex PCR; TCRdb's copy has only in-frame clones and lacks some. The sample holds tens of thousands of clones; about 80% are singletons and the top ten take 9.5%. The chain employs TRBV7-2 and TRBJ1-5; D may be TRBD1 (6 bases). This sequence originates from a man in his 70s with urothelial cancer. The sequenced sample was PBMCs, obtained around atezolizumab (anti-PD-L1) treatment. The CDR3 region has the DNA TGTGCCAGCACCGAGACAGGCTATAGCAATCAGCCCCAGCATTTT. Encoded protein: CASTETGYSNQPQHF.